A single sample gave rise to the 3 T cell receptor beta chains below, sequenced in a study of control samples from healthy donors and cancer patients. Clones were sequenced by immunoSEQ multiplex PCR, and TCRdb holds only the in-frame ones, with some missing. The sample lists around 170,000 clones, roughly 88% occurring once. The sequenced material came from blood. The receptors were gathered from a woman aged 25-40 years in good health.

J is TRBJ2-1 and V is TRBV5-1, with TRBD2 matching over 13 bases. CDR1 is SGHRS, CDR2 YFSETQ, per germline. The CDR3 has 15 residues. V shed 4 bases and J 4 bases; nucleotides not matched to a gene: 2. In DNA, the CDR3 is TGCGCCAGCAGCATGACTAGCGGGGGGTACAATGAGCAGTTCTTC. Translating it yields CASSMTSGGYNEQFF.

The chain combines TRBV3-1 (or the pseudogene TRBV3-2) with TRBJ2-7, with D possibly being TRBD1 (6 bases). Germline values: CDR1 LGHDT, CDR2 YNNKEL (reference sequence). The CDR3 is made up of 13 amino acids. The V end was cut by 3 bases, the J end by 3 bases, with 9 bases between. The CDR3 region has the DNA TGTGCCAGCAGCCACGGGACAAACTACGAGCAGTACTTC. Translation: CASSHGTNYEQYF.

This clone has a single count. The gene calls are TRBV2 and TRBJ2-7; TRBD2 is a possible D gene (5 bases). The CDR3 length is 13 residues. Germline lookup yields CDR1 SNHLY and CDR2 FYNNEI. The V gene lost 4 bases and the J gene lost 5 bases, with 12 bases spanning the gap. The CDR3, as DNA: TGTGCCAGCAGTGGAACTAGTTTCCACGAGCAGTACTTC. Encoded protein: CASSGTSFHEQYF.